This T cell receptor (beta chain) came from a study of T-cell memory formation after mild COVID-19. General study findings and limits: SARS-CoV-2 specificity was not confirmed for second-wave clones peaking on day 37.

Germline-derived CDR1 and CDR2 are SNHLY and FYNNEI. CDR3 length: 12 residues. Deletions cut 4 bases from V and 4 bases from J, with 7 bases between. A word on this clonotype: Its antigen is unknown.

TCR alpha and TCR beta cDNA libraries carrying sample barcodes and UMIs came from 5'RACE with constant-segment primers. TCRdb reprocessed the 5' RACE reads via MiXCR and lists one record per CDR3 protein. Of approximately 440,000 distinct CDR3 sequences in the sample, 15% to 20% are singletons; the top ten hold 7.5% to 9.5%. The TCR sequence derives from an adult woman who had mild COVID-19 (a few samples of this study predate the infection). Cell type and time point are not known. The sequenced sample was PBMCs or a T cell subset sorted from them (not recorded which). The V gene is TRBV2, the J gene TRBJ1-2; D might be TRBD1 (5 bases). The CDR3 is CASSGDSYGYTF. CDR3 sequence (DNA): TGTGCCAGCAGTGGTGACAGCTATGGCTACACCTTC. Variable domain in full (rest from reference TRBV2 and TRBJ1-2): EPEVTQTPSHQVTQMGQEVILRCVPISNHLYFYWYRQILGQKVEFLVSFYNNEISEKSEIFDDQFSVERPDGSNFTLKIRSTKLEDSAMYFCASSGDSYGYTFGSGTRLTVV.